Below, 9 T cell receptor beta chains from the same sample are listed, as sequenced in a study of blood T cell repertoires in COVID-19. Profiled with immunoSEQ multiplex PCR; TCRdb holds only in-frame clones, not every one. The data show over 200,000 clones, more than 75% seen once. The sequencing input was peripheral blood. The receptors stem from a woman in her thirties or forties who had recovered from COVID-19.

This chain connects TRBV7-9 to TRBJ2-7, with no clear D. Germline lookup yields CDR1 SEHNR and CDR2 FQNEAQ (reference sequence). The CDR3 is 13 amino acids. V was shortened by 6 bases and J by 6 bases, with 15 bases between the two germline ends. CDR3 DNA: TGTGCCAGCAGGCGAATCCCCTCCCTCGAGCAGTACTTC. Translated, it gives CASRRIPSLEQYF. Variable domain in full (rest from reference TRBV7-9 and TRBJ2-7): DTGVSQNPRHKITKRGQNVTFRCDPISEHNRLYWYRQTLGQGPEFLTYFQNEAQLEKSRLLSDRFSAERPKGSFSTLEIQRTEQGDSAMYLCASRRIPSLEQYFGPGTRLTVT.

In DNA, the CDR3 is TGTGCCAGCAGCGTCGACAGGGGAAGCAATCAGCCCCAGCATTTT. Its protein is CASSVDRGSNQPQHF. The genes are TRBV6-5 and TRBJ1-5; 8 positions agree with TRBD1. The V and J ends lost 6 bases and 1 base, in that order; junction bases with no gene match: 5. The CDR3 extends over 15 amino acids. From germline, CDR1 is MNHEY and CDR2 SVGAGI.

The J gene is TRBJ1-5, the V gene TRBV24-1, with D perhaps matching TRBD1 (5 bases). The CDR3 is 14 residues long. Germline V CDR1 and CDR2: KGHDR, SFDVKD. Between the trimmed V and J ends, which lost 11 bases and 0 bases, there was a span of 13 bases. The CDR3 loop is CAISDTYSNQPQHF. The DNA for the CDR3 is TGTGCCATCTCGGACACGTATAGCAATCAGCCCCAGCATTTT.

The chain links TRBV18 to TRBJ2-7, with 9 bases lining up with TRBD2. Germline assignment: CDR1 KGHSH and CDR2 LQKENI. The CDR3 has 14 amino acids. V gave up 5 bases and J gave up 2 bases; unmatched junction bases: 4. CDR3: CASSKAGGPYEQYF. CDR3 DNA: TGTGCCAGCTCAAAAGCGGGAGGACCCTACGAGCAGTACTTC.

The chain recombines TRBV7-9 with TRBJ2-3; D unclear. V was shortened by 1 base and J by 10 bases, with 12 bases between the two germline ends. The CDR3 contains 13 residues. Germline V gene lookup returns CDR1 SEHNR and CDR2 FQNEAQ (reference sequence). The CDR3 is CASSLGLSVAQYF. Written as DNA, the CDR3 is TGTGCCAGCAGCTTAGGCCTATCGGTGGCGCAGTATTTT.

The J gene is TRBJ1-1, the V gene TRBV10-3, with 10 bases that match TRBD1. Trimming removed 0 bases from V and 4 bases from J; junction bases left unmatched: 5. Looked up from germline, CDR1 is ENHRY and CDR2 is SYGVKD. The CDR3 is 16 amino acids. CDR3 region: CAISESGTGVSTEAFF. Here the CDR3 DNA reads TGTGCCATCAGTGAGTCGGGGACAGGGGTTAGCACTGAAGCTTTCTTT.

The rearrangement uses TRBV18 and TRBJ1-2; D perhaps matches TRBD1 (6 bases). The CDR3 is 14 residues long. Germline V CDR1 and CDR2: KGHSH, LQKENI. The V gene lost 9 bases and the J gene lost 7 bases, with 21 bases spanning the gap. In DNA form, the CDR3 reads TGTGCCAGTTACCTCGGGCAGGGGCTATTTGGCTACACCTTC. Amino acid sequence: CASYLGQGLFGYTF. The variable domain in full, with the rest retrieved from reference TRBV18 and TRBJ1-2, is NAGVMQNPRHLVRRRGQEARLRCSPMKGHSHVYWYRQLPEEGLKFMVYLQKENIIDESGMPKERFSAEFPKEGPSILRIQQVVRGDSAAYFCASYLGQGLFGYTFGSGTRLTVV.

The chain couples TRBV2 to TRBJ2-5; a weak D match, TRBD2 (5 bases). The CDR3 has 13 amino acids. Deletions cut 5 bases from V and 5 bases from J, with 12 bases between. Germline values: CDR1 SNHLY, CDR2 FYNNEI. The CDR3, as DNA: TGTGCCAGCAGTCCCCGGCGGGCGGAGACCCAGTACTTC. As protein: CASSPRRAETQYF.

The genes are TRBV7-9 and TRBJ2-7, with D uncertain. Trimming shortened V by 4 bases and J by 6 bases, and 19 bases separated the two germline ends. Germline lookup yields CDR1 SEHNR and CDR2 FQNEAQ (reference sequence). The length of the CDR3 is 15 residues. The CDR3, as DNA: TGTGCCAGCAGCTCCCTTTGGAGTCCAGCCCCCGAGCAGTACTTC. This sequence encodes CASSSLWSPAPEQYF. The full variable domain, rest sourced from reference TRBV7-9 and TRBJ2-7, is DTGVSQNPRHKITKRGQNVTFRCDPISEHNRLYWYRQTLGQGPEFLTYFQNEAQLEKSRLLSDRFSAERPKGSFSTLEIQRTEQGDSAMYLCASSSLWSPAPEQYFGPGTRLTVT.